The clone carrying this T cell receptor (beta chain) was seen a handful of times. These data originate in a study of blood T cells in healthy people across ages. Together with a sample-barcoded 5' primer, a J-beta primer mix was included in a second PCR lasting about 7 to 11 cycles. TCRdb analysed the 5' RACE reads with MiXCR anew, one entry per CDR3 protein. The table records about 1.5 million distinct CDR3 sequences, approximately 42% of them present only once. The source of this sequence is a woman aged 18-35 years in good health. Input material: blood.

CDR3 in amino acids: CASSSGDRFANYGYTF. CDR3 nucleotides: TGTGCCAGCAGCTCCGGGGACAGGTTTGCCAACTATGGCTACACCTTC. The genes are TRBV5-6 and TRBJ1-2; TRBD1 agrees at 8 bases. Germline lookup yields CDR1 SGHDT and CDR2 YYEEEE. V dropped 3 bases and J dropped 2; count of bases not matched to a gene: 9. The CDR3 is 16 residues long.